The source of this T cell receptor (beta chain) is a study of blood T cell repertoires in COVID-19. This table comes from immunoSEQ multiplex PCR, and its TCRdb copy is limited to in-frame clones, with some not included. This sample has about 200,000 clones, with around 81% found just once. Germline V gene data show CDR1 as KGHSH and CDR2 as LQKENI. Trimming took 4 bases from V and 3 from J; bases not matched to a gene: 6. There are 16 residues in the CDR3. The chain couples TRBV18 to TRBJ2-3; the match to TRBD1 covers 11 bases. This receptor was identified in a human donor in a cohort sampled during active COVID-19. Sequenced: peripheral blood. CDR3 in DNA: TGTGCCAGCTCACGAGCCGGGACAGGGGGAACAGATACGCAGTATTTT. Its translation: CASSRAGTGGTDTQYF.